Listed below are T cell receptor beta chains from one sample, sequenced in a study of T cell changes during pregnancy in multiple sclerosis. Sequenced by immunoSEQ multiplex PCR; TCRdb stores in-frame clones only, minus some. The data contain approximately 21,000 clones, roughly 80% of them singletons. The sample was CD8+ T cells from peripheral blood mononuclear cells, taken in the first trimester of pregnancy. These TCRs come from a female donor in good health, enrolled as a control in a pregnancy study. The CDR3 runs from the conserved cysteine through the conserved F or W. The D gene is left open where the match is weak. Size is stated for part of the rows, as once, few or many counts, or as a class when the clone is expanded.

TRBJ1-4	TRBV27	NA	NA	TGTGCCAGCAGTTTATCCGCAGGGGAAAAACTGTTTTTT	CASSLSAGEKLFF
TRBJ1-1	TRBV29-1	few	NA	TGCAGCGTAATGGACGGAGGAGGGAATGAAGCTTTCTTT	CSVMDGGGNEAFF
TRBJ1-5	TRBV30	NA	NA	TGTGCCTGCCGCCGGGGTTGGCAGCCCCAGCATTTT	CACRRGWQPQHF
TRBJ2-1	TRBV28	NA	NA	TGTGCCAGCAGTTTCTCGGGTAATGAGCAGTTCTTC	CASSFSGNEQFF
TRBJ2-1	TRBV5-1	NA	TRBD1	TGCGCCAGCAGCTTGGAGCGGCAGGGGGATGAGCAGTTCTTC	CASSLERQGDEQFF
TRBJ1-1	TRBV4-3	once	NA	TGCGCCAGCAGCCAAGAGCGGAGCATGAACACTGAAGCTTTCTTT	CASSQERSMNTEAFF
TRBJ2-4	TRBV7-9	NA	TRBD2	TGTGCCAGCAGCCCATCATTAGCGGGGGACGACATTCAGTACTTC	CASSPSLAGDDIQYF
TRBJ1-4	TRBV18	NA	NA	TGTGCCAGCTCACCGGGTGGGAGACCTAATGAAAAACTGTTTTTT	CASSPGGRPNEKLFF
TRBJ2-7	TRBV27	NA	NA	TGTGCCAGCAGTTTCGGACAACGCACCTACGAGCAGTACTTC	CASSFGQRTYEQYF
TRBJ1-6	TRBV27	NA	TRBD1	TGTGCCAGCAGTTCACCGGGACAGGGTTCCTATAATTCACCCCTCCACTTT	CASSSPGQGSYNSPLHF
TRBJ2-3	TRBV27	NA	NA	TGTGCCAGCAGTTTAGGCGGTACTTCTAAAACGCAGTATTTT	CASSLGGTSKTQYF
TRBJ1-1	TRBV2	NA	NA	TGTGCCACCCCGGGAGGGGTGAACACTGAAGCTTTCTTT	CATPGGVNTEAFF
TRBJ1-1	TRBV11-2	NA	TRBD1	TGTGCCAGCAGCTTAGTTACGGGACAGGGCACTGAAGCTTTCTTT	CASSLVTGQGTEAFF
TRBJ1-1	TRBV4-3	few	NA	TGCGCCAGCAGCCAGTACTCTTCGGCGGCCATGAACACTGAAGCTTTCTTT	CASSQYSSAAMNTEAFF
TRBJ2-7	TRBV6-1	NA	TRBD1	TGTGCCAGCAGTGCGGATTGGGACAGTGCCTACGAGCAGTACTTC	CASSADWDSAYEQYF
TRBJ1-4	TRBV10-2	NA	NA	TGCGCCAGCAGAGGCGCTAGTAATGAAAAACTGTTTTTT	CASRGASNEKLFF
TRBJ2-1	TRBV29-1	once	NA	TGCAGCGTTGAAGTACTGAGAGCCTTACAGTTCTTC	CSVEVLRALQFF
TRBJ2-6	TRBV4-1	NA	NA	TGCGCCAGCAGCCAAGATACTGGGGCCAACGTCCTGACTTTC	CASSQDTGANVLTF
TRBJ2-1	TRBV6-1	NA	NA	TGTGCCAGCAGTGAAGTATACTACAATGAGCAGTTCTTC	CASSEVYYNEQFF
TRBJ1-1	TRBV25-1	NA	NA	TGTGCCAGCAGTGACGAGGGTGAGGTAGATGAAGCTTTCTTT	CASSDEGEVDEAFF
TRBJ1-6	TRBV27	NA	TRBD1	TGTGCCAGCAGTCCGGGACAGGGCTATAATTCACCCCTCCACTTT	CASSPGQGYNSPLHF
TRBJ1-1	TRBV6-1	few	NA	TGTGCCAGCAGTTTTAGGACAGAGAACACTGAAGCTTTCTTT	CASSFRTENTEAFF
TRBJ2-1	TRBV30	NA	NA	TGTGCCTGGAGTGTTGGAGCCCCCAGCTACAATGAGCAGTTCTTC	CAWSVGAPSYNEQFF
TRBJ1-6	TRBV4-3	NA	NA	TGCGCCAGCAGCCAGGCTAGGGGGACGTCCTCCTATAATTCACCCCTCCACTTT	CASSQARGTSSYNSPLHF
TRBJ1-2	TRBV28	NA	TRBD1	TGTGCCAGCAGTTTACAGGGGGCGGGTGGCTACACCTTC	CASSLQGAGGYTF
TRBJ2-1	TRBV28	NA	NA	TGTGCCAGCAGTCCCTCCCTAGAGCAGTTCTTC	CASSPSLEQFF
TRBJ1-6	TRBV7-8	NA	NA	TGTGCCAGCAGCTCGAGAGTCTGGGGGCAGAACCCAAATTCACCCCTCCACTTT	CASSSRVWGQNPNSPLHF
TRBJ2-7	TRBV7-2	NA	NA	TGTGCCAGCAGCTTATCCGCGGGGGCCTCCTACGAGCAGTACTTC	CASSLSAGASYEQYF
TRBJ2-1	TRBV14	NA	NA	TGTGCCAGCAGCCAAGGGAGAAACAATGAGCAGTTCTTC	CASSQGRNNEQFF
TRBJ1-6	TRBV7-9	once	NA	TGTGCCAGCAGCCCAAGGAGGGTGGGGAGCTCCTATAATTCACCCCTCCACTTT	CASSPRRVGSSYNSPLHF
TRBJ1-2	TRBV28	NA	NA	TGTGCCAGCAGCCCCCCCCGGGAGCTCCCTAACTATGGCTACACCTTC	CASSPPRELPNYGYTF
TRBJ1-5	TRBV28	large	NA	TGTGCCAGCAGCCGCGGTTACAATCAGCCCCAGCATTTT	CASSRGYNQPQHF
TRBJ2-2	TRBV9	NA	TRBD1	TGTGCCAGCAGAGACACAGGGGGCGGCGGGGAGCTGTTTTTT	CASRDTGGGGELFF
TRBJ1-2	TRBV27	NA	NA	TGTGCCAGCAGCTCTCCTCTTACGGACAACGGCTACACCTTC	CASSSPLTDNGYTF
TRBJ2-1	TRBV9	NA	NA	TGTGCCAGCAGCTACGGGAGCTCCTACAATGAGCAGTTCTTC	CASSYGSSYNEQFF
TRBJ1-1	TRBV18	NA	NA	TGTGCCAGCTCACCCCCCGGTGAGACTGAAGCTTTCTTT	CASSPPGETEAFF
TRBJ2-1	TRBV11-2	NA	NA	TGTGCCAGCAGCCCGTTGAATGAGCAGTTCTTC	CASSPLNEQFF
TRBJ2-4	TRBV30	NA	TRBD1	TGTGCCTGGAGTATAGGACAGGGGGTGGACATTCAGTACTTC	CAWSIGQGVDIQYF
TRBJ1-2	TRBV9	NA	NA	TGTGCCAGCACCAGAGGAGGGGCTGCCCTGGGTGGCTACACCTTC	CASTRGGAALGGYTF
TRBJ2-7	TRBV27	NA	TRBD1	TGTGCCAGCAGTCGAGGGACAGGGATTAACGAGCAGTACTTC	CASSRGTGINEQYF
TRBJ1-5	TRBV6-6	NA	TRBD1	TGTGCCAGCAGTTACTCGCGTACAGGGGATCAGCCCCAGCATTTT	CASSYSRTGDQPQHF
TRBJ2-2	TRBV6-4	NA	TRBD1	TGTGCCAGCAGTGAACAGGGGACGAACACCGGGGAGCTGTTTTTT	CASSEQGTNTGELFF
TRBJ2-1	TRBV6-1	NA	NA	TGTGCCAGCAGGCGGGTTGCCTACAATGAGCAGTTCTTC	CASRRVAYNEQFF
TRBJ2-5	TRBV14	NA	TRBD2	TGTGCCAGCAGCCAACAACTAGCGGGATTGGGGGAGACCCAGTACTTC	CASSQQLAGLGETQYF
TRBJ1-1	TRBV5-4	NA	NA	TGTGCCACCCGAGGGGGGGGCGGGAACACTGAAGCTTTCTTT	CATRGGGGNTEAFF
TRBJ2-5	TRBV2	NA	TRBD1	TGTGCCAGCAGACTTGGACAGGGCCAAGAGACCCAGTACTTC	CASRLGQGQETQYF
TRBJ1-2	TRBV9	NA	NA	TGTGCCAGCAGCGTAACCGGGAATGGCTATGGCTACACCTTC	CASSVTGNGYGYTF